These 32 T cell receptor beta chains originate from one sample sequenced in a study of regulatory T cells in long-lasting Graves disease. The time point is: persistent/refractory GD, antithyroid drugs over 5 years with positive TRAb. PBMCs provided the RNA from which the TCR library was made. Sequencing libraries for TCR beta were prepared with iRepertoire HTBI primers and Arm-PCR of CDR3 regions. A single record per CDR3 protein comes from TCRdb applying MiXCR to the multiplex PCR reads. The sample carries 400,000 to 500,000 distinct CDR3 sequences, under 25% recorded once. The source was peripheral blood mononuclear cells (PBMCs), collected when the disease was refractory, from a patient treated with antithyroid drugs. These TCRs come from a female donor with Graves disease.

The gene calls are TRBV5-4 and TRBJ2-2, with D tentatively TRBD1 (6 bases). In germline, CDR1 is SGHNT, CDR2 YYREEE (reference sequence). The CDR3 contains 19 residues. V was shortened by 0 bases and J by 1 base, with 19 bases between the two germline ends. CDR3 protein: CASSLVLATGTLNTGELFF. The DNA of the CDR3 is TGTGCCAGCAGCTTGGTACTGGCGACCGGGACATTGAACACCGGGGAGCTGTTTTTT.

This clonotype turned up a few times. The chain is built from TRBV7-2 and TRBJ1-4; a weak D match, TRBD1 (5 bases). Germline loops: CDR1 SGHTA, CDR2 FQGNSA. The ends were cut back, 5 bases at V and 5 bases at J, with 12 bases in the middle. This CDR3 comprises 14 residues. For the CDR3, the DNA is TGTGCCAGCAGCCCGGGACTGAGCAATGAAAAACTGTTTTTT. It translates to CASSPGLSNEKLFF. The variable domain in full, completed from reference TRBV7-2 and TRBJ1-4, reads GAGVSQSPSNKVTEKGKDVELRCDPISGHTALYWYRQSLGQGLEFLIYFQGNSAPDKSGLPSDRFSAERTGGSVSTLTIQRTQQEDSAVYLCASSPGLSNEKLFFGSGTQLSVL.

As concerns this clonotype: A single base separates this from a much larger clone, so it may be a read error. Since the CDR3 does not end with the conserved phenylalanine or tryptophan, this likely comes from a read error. For the CDR3, the DNA is TGTGCCGTTCGGGGGAACTATGGCTACACCTCC. The encoded protein is CAVRGNYGYTS. The chain couples TRBV10-3 to TRBJ1-2, with D possibly TRBD1 on 5 matching bases. V was clipped by 11 bases and J by 2 bases, with 9 bases between them. CDR3 length: 11 residues. In germline, CDR1 is ENHRY, CDR2 SYGVKD.

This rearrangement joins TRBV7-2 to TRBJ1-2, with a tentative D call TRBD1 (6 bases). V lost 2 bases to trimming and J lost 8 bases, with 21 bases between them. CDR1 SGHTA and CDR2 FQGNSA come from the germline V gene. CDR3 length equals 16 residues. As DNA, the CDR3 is TGTGCCAGCAGCTTAATTTATAAAGAGGGGGTCGGAGGCTACACCTTC. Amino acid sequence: CASSLIYKEGVGGYTF. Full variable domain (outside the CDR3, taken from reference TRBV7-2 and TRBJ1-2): GAGVSQSPSNKVTEKGKDVELRCDPISGHTALYWYRQSLGQGLEFLIYFQGNSAPDKSGLPSDRFSAERTGGSVSTLTIQRTQQEDSAVYLCASSLIYKEGVGGYTFGSGTRLTVV.

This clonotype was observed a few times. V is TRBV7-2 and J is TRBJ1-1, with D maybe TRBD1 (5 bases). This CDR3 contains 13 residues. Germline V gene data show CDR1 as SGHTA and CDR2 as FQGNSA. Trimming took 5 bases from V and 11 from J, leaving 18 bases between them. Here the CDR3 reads CASSPGGSMRAFF. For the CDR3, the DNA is TGTGCCAGCAGCCCCGGGGGGTCTATGCGGGCTTTCTTT.

CDR3 residues: CASSSGLFPCEQYF. The CDR3 DNA is TGTGCCAGCAGCTCAGGACTGTTTCCCTGCGAGCAGTACTTC. V usage is TRBV7-3 and J usage is TRBJ2-7; tentatively, D is TRBD2 (5 bases). Germline CDR1 is SGHTA and CDR2 is FQGTGA. The CDR3 runs 14 residues. V gave up 4 bases and J gave up 6 bases, with 16 bases separating them.

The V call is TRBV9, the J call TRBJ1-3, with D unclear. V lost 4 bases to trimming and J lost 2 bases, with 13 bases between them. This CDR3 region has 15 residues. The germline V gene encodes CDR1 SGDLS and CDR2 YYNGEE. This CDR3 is CASSPQAVAGNTIYF. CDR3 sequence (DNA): TGTGCCAGCAGCCCCCAAGCGGTAGCTGGAAACACCATATATTTT.

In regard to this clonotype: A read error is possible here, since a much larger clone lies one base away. The CDR3 DNA follows: TGTGCCAGCGGTCTTGGGGGGGGAGATTCACCCCTCCACTTT. This translates into CASGLGGGDSPLHF. The rearrangement links TRBV5-6 to TRBJ1-6; D is possibly TRBD1 (5 bases). V was cut by 7 bases and J by 8 bases, with 16 bases left in between. The CDR3 is 14 residues long. Germline V lookup: CDR1 SGHDT, CDR2 YYEEEE.

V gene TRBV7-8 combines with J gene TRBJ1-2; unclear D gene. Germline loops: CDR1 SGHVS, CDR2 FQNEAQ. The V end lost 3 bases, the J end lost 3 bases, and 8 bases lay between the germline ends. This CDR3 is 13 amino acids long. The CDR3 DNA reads TGTGCCAGCAGCTTTACAGCGTACTATGGCTACACCTTC. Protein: CASSFTAYYGYTF.

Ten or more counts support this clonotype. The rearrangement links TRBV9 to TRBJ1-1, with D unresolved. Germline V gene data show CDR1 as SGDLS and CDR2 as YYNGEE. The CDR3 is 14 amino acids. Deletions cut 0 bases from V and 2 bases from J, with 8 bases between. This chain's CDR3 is CASSVGSGNTEAFF. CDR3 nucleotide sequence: TGTGCCAGCAGCGTAGGATCCGGAAACACTGAAGCTTTCTTT.

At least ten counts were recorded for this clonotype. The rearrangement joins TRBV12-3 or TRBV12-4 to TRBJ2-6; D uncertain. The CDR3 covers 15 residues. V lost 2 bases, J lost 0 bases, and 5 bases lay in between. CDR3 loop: CASSLRSSGANVLTF. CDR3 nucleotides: TGTGCCAGCAGTTTACGGAGCTCTGGGGCCAACGTCCTGACTTTC.

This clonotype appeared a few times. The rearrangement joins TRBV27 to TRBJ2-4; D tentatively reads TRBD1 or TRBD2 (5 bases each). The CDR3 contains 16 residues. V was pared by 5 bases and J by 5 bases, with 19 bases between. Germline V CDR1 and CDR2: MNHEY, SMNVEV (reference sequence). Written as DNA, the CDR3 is TGTGCCAGCAGTGTCCGGGGACCGACGGGGCAAAACATTCAGTACTTC. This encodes CASSVRGPTGQNIQYF.

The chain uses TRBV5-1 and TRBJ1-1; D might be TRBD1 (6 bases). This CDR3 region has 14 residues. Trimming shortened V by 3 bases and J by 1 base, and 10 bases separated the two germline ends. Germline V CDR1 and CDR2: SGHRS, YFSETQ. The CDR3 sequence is CASSSNRENTEAFF. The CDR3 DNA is TGCGCCAGCAGCTCGAACAGGGAGAACACTGAAGCTTTCTTT.

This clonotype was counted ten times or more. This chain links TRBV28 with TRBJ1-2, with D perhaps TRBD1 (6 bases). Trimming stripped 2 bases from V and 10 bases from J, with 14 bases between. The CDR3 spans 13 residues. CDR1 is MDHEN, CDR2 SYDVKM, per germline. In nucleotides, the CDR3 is TGTGCCAGCAGTTTAGGGGGCAGGGGTTTCTACACCTTC. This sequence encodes CASSLGGRGFYTF.

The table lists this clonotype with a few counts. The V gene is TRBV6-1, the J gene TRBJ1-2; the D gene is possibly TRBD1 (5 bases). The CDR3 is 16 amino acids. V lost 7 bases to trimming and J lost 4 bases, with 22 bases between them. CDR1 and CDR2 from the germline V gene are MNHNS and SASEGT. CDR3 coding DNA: TGTGCCAGCATCCGGGACGGGAGAGTCGGAATCTATGGCTACACCTTC. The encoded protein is CASIRDGRVGIYGYTF.

The CDR3 coding sequence is TGTGCCTGGATGGTCTATGGAAACACCATATATTTT. Translated, it gives CAWMVYGNTIYF. The rearrangement joins TRBV30 to TRBJ1-3, with D unresolved. Trimming took off 4 bases at V and 3 bases at J, with 7 bases between the two ends. The CDR3 has 12 residues. Germline V CDR1 and CDR2: GTSNPN, SVGIG (reference sequence).

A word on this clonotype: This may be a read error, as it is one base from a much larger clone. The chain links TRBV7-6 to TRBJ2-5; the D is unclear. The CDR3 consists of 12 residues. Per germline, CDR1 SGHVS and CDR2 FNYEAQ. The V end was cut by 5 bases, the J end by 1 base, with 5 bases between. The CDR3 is CASSRFQETQYF. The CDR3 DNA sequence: TGTGCCAGCAGCCGATTCCAAGAGACCCAGTACTTC.

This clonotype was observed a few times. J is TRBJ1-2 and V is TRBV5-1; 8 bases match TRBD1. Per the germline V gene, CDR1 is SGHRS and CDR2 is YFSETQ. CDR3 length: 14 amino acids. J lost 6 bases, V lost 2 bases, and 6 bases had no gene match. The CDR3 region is CASSLTQGGDGYTF. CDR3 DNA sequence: TGCGCCAGCAGCTTAACACAGGGGGGGGATGGCTACACCTTC.

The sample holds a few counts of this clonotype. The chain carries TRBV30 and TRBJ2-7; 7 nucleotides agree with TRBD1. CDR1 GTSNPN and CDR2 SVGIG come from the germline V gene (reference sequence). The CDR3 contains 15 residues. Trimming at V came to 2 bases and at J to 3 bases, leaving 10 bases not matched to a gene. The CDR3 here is CAWSRTGAIGYEQYF. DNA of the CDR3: TGTGCCTGGAGTAGAACAGGGGCGATTGGCTACGAGCAGTACTTC.

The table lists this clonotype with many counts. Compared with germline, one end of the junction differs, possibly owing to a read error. In DNA form, the CDR3 reads TGTGCCAGCAGTTACCCTGACGACCCCGTCCTCTTT. This encodes CASSYPDDPVLF. The V call is TRBV6-5, the J call TRBJ1-1, with D uncertain. This CDR3 spans 12 amino acids. CDR1 MNHEY and CDR2 SVGAGI come from the germline V gene.

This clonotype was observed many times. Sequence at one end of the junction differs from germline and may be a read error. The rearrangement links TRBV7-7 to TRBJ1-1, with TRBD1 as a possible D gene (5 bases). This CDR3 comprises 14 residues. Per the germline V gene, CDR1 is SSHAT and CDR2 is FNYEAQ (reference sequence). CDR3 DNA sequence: TGTGCTAGCAGTCCAGCCGGGGGGAACACTGAAGCTTTCTTT. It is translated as CASSPAGGNTEAFF. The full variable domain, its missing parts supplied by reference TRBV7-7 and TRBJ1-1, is GAGVSQSPRYKVTKRGQDVTLRCDPISSHATLYWYQQALGQGPEFLTYFNYEAQPDKSGLPSDRFSAERPEGSISTLTIQRTEQRDSAMYRCASSPAGGNTEAFFGQGTRLTVV.

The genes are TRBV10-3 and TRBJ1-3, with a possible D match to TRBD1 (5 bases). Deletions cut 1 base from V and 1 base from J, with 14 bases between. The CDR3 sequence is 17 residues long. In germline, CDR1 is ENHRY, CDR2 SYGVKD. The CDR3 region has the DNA TGTGCCATCAGTGAGTATCCCCAGGGTACGTCTGGAAACACCATATATTTT. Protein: CAISEYPQGTSGNTIYF.

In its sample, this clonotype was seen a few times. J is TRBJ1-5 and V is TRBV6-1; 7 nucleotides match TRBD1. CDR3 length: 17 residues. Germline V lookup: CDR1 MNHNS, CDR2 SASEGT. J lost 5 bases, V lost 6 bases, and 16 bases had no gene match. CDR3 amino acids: CASRVQGDLLNYQPQHF. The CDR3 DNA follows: TGTGCCAGCAGGGTTCAGGGGGACCTCCTGAACTATCAGCCCCAGCATTTT.

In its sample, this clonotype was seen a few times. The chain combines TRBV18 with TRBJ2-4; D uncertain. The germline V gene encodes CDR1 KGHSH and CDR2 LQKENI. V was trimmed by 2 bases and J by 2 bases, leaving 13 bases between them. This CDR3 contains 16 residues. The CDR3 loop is CASSPKHSDTKNIQYF. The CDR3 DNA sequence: TGTGCCAGCTCACCAAAGCACAGCGATACCAAAAACATTCAGTACTTC.

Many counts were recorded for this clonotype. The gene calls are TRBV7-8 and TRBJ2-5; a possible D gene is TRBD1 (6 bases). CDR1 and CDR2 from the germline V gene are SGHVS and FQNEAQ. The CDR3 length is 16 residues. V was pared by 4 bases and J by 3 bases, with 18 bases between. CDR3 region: CASSSPLRTAKETQYF. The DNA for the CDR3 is TGTGCCAGCAGCTCCCCCCTCAGGACAGCTAAAGAGACCCAGTACTTC.

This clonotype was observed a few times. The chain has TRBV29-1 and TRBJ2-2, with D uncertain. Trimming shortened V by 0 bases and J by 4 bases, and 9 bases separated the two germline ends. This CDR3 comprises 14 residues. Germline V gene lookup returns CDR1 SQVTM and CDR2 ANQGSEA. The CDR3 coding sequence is TGCAGCGTTGAAGAAAGTGAAGGCACCGGGGAGCTGTTTTTT. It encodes CSVEESEGTGELFF.

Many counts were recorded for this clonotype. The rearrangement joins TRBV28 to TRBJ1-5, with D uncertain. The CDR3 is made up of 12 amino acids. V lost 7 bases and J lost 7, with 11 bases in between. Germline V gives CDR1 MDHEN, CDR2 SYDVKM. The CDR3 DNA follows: TGTGCCAGCACCCTCTTGGAACAGCCCCAGCATTTT. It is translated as CASTLLEQPQHF.

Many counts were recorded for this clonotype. In nucleotides, the CDR3 is TGTGCCAGCAGTCCCCCGGGGATAGCGGGGAACTACGAGCAGTACTTC. The encoded protein is CASSPPGIAGNYEQYF. The rearrangement joins TRBV28 to TRBJ2-7, with 8 positions matching TRBD2. The V gene end was trimmed by 5 bases and the J gene end by 3 bases; junction bases not matched to a gene: 12. CDR1 and CDR2 (germline): MDHEN, SYDVKM. The CDR3 covers 16 residues.

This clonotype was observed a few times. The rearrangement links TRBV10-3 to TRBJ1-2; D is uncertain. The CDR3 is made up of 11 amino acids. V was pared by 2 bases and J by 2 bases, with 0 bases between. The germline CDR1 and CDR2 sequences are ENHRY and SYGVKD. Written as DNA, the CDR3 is TGTGCCATCAGTGAGAACTATGGCTACACCTTC. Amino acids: CAISENYGYTF.

The CDR3 DNA sequence: TGCAGTGCTAGAGATCGAGGAGAGACCGACAGCTCTGGGGCCAACGTCCTGACTTTC. Residues: CSARDRGETDSSGANVLTF. This chain links TRBV20-1 with TRBJ2-6, with D possibly matching TRBD1 (5 bases). With 0 bases removed from V and 0 bases from J, the gap between germline ends came to 18 bases. The length of the CDR3 is 19 residues. In germline, CDR1 is DFQATT, CDR2 SNEGSKA (reference sequence).

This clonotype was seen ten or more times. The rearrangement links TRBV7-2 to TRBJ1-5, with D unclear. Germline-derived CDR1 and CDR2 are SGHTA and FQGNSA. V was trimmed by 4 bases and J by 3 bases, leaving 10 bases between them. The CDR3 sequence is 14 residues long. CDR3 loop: CASSWKGPNQPQHF. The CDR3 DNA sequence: TGTGCCAGCAGCTGGAAAGGGCCCAATCAGCCCCAGCATTTT.

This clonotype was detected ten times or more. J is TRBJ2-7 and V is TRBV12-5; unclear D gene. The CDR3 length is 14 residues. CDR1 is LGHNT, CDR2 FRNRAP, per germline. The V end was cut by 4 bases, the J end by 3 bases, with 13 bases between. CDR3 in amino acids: CASGSVNRHYEQYF. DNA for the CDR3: TGTGCTAGTGGTTCCGTGAACCGACACTACGAGCAGTACTTC.